The 10 T cell receptor beta chains below were found in one sample sequenced in a study of T cell clones after liver transplantation. Data came from immunoSEQ multiplex PCR; TCRdb stores just in-frame clones and leaves some out. The data hold 65,000 to 80,000 clones, with 83% observed a single time. Sequences were derived from CD4+ T cells from blood, sampled at the 22-month timepoint. These receptors all stem from a human patient who received a liver transplant. A subset of T cells may come from the graft donor.

This clone was seen a single time. The chain has TRBV29-1 and TRBJ2-1; D gene unclear. The germline gives CDR1 SQVTM, CDR2 ANQGSEA. Trimming removed 3 bases at V and 3 bases at J, with 9 bases between. This CDR3 region has 13 residues. The CDR3 spells CSVDQANYNEQFF. CDR3 DNA sequence: TGCAGCGTTGATCAGGCTAACTACAATGAGCAGTTCTTC.

This chain joins TRBV9 and TRBJ1-4; 7 nucleotides match TRBD1. CDR1 is SGDLS, CDR2 YYNGEE, per germline. The CDR3 has 15 amino acids. Trimming cost V 0 bases and J 4 bases; bases outside gene matches: 3. CDR3 bases: TGTGCCAGCAGCGTAGCTGCAGGGGGTAATGAAAAACTGTTTTTT. The encoded protein is CASSVAAGGNEKLFF.

This chain uses TRBV28 with TRBJ2-5; 8 nucleotides align to TRBD2. V was pared by 6 bases and J by 2 bases, with 11 bases of the junction left unmatched. The CDR3 is 16 residues long. The germline CDR1 and CDR2 sequences are MDHEN and SYDVKM. The CDR3 DNA follows: TGTGCCAGCAGCTACGGACTTATAGCGGGACAAGAGACCCAGTACTTC. Translating gives CASSYGLIAGQETQYF.

The J gene is TRBJ1-2, the V gene TRBV29-1, with D possibly matching TRBD1 (5 bases). Germline CDR1 and CDR2: SQVTM and ANQGSEA. Trimming left V 7 bases short and J 2 bases short, with 11 bases between. The CDR3 spans 12 residues. CDR3 residues: CSGPRGNYGYTF. The DNA for the CDR3 is TGCAGCGGCCCCCGGGGGAACTATGGCTACACCTTC.

The gene calls are TRBV11-2 and TRBJ1-2, with 7 bases lining up with TRBD1. Germline-derived CDR1 and CDR2 are SGHAT and FQNNGV. The J segment lost 8 bases and the V segment lost 2 bases, leaving 11 bases of the junction unmatched. The CDR3 sequence is 15 residues long. DNA of the CDR3: TGTGCCAGCAGCTTAAGGGGGCTTCTCCACGACGGCTACACCTTC. Residues: CASSLRGLLHDGYTF.

The rearrangement links TRBV5-1 to TRBJ2-2; D gene unclear. Trimming left V 2 bases short and J 4 bases short, with 12 bases between. This CDR3 has 15 amino acids. The V gene's germline CDR1 is SGHRS and CDR2 YFSETQ. CDR3 in DNA: TGCGCCAGCAGCTTCAGGTTCGAGGCCACCGGGGAGCTGTTTTTT. This sequence encodes CASSFRFEATGELFF.

The chain employs TRBV29-1 and TRBJ1-2, with a possible D match to TRBD1 (5 bases). The CDR3 length is 12 residues. From germline, CDR1 is SQVTM and CDR2 ANQGSEA. V was pared by 4 bases and J by 8 bases, with 14 bases between. The CDR3 DNA reads TGCAGCGTTGTTACAAGGGGTTGGGGCTACACCTTC. It specifies CSVVTRGWGYTF.

V and J are TRBV6-5 and TRBJ2-2; possibly TRBD2 for D (5 bases). The CDR3 length is 15 residues. Deletions cut 7 bases from V and 6 bases from J, with 18 bases between. The germline gives CDR1 MNHEY, CDR2 SVGAGI. The CDR3 DNA follows: TGTGCCAGCACTCGGGCCCCCCTGAGGGCCGGGGAGCTGTTTTTT. Translation: CASTRAPLRAGELFF.

The CDR3, as DNA: TGTGCCAGCAGCTTACAGGACAGGGTTAAAGACTACGAGCAGTACTTC. It codes for CASSLQDRVKDYEQYF. This chain uses TRBV7-9 with TRBJ2-7; 8 nucleotides line up with TRBD1. The trim removed 2 bases at V and 3 bases at J, leaving 9 bases unmatched. Germline V gene lookup returns CDR1 SEHNR and CDR2 FQNEAQ (reference sequence). The CDR3 contains 16 residues.

This clone was observed once. The V gene is TRBV28, the J gene TRBJ1-4; TRBD1 agrees at 7 bases. Germline CDR1 is MDHEN and CDR2 is SYDVKM. The CDR3 sequence is 16 residues long. V was clipped by 4 bases and J by 4 bases; unmatched bases: 9. The CDR3 region has the DNA TGTGCCAGCAGTTCACCAGCCCGGGACAGTAATGAAAAACTGTTTTTT. It translates to CASSSPARDSNEKLFF. The complete variable domain, with remaining parts taken from reference TRBV28 and TRBJ1-4, reads DVKVTQSSRYLVKRTGEKVFLECVQDMDHENMFWYRQDPGLGLRLIYFSYDVKMKEKGDIPEGYSVSREKKERFSLILESASTNQTSMYLCASSSPARDSNEKLFFGSGTQLSVL.